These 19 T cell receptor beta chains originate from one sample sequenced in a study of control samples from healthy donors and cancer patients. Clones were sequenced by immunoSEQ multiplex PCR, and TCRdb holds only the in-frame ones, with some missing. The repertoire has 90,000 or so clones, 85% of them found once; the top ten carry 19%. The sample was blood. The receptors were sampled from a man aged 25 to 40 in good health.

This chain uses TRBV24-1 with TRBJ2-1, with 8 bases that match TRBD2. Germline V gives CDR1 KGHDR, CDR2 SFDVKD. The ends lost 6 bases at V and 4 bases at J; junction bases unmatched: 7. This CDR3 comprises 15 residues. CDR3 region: CATSTREGPYNEQFF. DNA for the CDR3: TGTGCCACCAGTACCCGGGAGGGCCCGTACAATGAGCAGTTCTTC.

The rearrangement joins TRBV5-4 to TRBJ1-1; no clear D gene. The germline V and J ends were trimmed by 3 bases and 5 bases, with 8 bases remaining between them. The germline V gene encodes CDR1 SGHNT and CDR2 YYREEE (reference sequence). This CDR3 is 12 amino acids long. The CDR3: CASSSTRTEAFF. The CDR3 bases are TGTGCCAGCAGCTCAACAAGGACTGAAGCTTTCTTT.

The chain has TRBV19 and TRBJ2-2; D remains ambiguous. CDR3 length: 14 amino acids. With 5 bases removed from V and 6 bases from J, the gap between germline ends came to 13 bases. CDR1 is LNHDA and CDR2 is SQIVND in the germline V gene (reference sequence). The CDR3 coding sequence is TGTGCCAGTAGTCGGACCGGGTTACCCGGGGAGCTGTTTTTT. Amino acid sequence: CASSRTGLPGELFF.

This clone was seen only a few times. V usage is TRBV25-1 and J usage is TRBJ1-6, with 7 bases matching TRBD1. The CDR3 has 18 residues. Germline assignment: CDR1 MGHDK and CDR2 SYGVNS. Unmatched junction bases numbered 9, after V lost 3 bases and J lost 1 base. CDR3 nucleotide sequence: TGTGCCAGCAGTGATCTCACAGGGGTACCATCCTATAATTCACCCCTCCACTTT. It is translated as CASSDLTGVPSYNSPLHF.

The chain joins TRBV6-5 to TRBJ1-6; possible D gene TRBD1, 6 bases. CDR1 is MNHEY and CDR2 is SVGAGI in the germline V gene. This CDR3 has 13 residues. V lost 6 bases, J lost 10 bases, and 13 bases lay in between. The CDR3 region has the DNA TGTGCCAGCAGCCTGGACAGCTGGTCACCCCTCCACTTT. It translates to CASSLDSWSPLHF.

For the CDR3, the DNA is TGTGCCAGCAGTGAATTTGTCGATTCACCCCTCCACTTT. Its protein product is CASSEFVDSPLHF. This chain connects TRBV6-1 to TRBJ1-6; D uncertain. The CDR3 totals 13 residues. Looked up from germline, CDR1 is MNHNS and CDR2 is SASEGT. V was cut by 2 bases and J by 8 bases, with 7 bases left in between.

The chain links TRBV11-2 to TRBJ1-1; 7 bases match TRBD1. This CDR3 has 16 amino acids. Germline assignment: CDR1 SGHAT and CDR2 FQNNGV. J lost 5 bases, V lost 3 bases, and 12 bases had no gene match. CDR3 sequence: CASSFGTGVFGTEAFF. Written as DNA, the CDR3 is TGTGCCAGCAGCTTCGGTACAGGGGTTTTTGGGACTGAAGCTTTCTTT.

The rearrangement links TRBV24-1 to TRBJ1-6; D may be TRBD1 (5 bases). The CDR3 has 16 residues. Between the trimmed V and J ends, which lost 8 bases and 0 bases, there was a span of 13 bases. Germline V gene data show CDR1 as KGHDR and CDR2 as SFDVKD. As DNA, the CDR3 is TGTGCCACCATGTTGACAGCAAGCTCCTATAATTCACCCCTCCACTTT. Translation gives CATMLTASSYNSPLHF.

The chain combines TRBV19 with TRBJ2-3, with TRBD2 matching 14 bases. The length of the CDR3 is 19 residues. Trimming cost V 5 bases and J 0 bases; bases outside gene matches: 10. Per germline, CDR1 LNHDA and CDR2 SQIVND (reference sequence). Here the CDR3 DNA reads TGTGCCAGTAGTCAGGAGACTAGCGGGGGGGTCTCTAGCACAGATACGCAGTATTTT. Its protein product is CASSQETSGGVSSTDTQYF.

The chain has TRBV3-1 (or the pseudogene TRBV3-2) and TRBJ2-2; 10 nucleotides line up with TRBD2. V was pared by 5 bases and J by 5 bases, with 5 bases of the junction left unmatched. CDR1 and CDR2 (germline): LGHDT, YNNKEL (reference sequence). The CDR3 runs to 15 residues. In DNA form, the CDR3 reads TGTGCCAGCAGCAAACGGACTAGCGGTACCGGGGAGCTGTTTTTT. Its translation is CASSKRTSGTGELFF.

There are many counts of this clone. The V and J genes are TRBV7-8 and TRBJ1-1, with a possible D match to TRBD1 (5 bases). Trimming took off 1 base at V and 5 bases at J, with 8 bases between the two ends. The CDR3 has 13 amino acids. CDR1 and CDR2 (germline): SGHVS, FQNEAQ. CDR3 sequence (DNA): TGTGCCAGCAGCTTAGGACAGAAGACTGAAGCTTTCTTT. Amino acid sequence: CASSLGQKTEAFF.

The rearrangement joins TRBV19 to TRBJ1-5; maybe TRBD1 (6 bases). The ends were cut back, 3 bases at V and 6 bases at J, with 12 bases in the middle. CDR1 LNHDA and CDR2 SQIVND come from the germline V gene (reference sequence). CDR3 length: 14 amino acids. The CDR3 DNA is TGTGCCAGTAGTATTAGCAGGGGATTTCAGCCCCAGCATTTT. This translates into CASSISRGFQPQHF.

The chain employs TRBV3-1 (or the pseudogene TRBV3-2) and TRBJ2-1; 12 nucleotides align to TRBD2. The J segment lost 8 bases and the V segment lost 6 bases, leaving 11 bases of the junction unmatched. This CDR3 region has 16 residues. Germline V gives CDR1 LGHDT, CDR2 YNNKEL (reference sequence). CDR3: CASSPGLAGPLDEQFF. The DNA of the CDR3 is TGTGCCAGCAGTCCCGGACTAGCGGGGCCCCTGGATGAGCAGTTCTTC.

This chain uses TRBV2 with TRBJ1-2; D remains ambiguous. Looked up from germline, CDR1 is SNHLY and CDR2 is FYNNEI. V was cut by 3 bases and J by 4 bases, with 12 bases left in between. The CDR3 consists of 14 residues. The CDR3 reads CASSDRGSFYGYTF. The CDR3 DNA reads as TGTGCCAGCAGTGACCGAGGGTCGTTCTATGGCTACACCTTC.

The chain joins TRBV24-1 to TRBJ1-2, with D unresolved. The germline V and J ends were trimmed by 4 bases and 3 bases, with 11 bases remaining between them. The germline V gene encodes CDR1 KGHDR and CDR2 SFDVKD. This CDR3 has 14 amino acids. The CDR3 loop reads CATSDPRAYYGYTF. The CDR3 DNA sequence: TGTGCCACCAGTGACCCGAGGGCGTACTATGGCTACACCTTC.

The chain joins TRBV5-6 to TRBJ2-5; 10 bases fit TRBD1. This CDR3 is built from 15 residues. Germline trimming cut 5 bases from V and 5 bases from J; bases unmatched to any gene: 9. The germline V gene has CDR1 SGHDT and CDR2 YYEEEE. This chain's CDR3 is CASRAGTGDGETQYF. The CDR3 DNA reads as TGTGCCAGCAGGGCCGGGACAGGGGATGGGGAGACCCAGTACTTC.

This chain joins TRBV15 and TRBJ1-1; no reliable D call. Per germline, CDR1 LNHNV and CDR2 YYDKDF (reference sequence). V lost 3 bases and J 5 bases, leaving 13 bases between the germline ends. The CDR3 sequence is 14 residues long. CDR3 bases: TGTGCCACCAGCAGCCCTGGAGGTATGACTGAAGCTTTCTTT. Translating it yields CATSSPGGMTEAFF.

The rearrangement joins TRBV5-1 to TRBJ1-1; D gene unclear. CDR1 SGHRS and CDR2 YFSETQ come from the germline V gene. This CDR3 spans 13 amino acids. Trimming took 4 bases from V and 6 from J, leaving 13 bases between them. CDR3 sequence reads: CASSLEEGAEAFF. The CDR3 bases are TGCGCCAGCAGCCTGGAGGAAGGAGCTGAAGCTTTCTTT.

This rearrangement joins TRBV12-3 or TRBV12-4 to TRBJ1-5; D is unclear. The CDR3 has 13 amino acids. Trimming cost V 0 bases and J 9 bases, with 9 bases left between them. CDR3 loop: CASSLAGDGPQHF. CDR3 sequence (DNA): TGTGCCAGCAGTTTAGCAGGTGACGGGCCCCAGCATTTT.